This T cell receptor (beta chain) originates from a study of blood T cell repertoires in COVID-19. Study at large: Sample material is recorded as cDNA or gDNA derived from T cells, B-cell-depleted T cells, or PBMCs.

The ends lost 4 bases at V and 4 bases at J; junction bases unmatched: 6. The CDR3 length is 15 residues. Germline V gives CDR1 LNHDA, CDR2 SQIVND (reference sequence). Authors' processing steps: Reference gene primers were amplified, and this amplification served to estimate nucleated cell counts. Data came from immunoSEQ multiplex PCR; TCRdb stores just in-frame clones and leaves some out. V and J calls and clone size follow that table, whereas D and trimming were derived from the DNA. The table includes roughly 100,000 clones, around nine tenths detected once. Specimen: peripheral blood. The clonotype originates from a man aged 50 to 60 with active or convalescent COVID-19. This rearrangement joins TRBV19 to TRBJ1-5, with TRBD1 identical over 8 bases. CDR3 loop: CASSKPDRGNQPQHF. The CDR3 coding sequence is TGTGCCAGTAGTAAACCCGACAGGGGTAATCAGCCCCAGCATTTT.